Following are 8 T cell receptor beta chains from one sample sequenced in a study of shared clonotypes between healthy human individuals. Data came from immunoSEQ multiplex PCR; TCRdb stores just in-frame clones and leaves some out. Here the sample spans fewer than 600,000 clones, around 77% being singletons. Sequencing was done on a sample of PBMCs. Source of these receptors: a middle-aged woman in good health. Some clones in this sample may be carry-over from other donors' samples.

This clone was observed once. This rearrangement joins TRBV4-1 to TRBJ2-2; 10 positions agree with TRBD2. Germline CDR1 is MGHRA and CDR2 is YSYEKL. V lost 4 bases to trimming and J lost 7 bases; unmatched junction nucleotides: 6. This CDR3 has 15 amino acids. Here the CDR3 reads CASSLLLAGNGELFF. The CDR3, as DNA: TGCGCCAGCAGCCTTTTACTAGCGGGGAACGGGGAGCTGTTTTTT.

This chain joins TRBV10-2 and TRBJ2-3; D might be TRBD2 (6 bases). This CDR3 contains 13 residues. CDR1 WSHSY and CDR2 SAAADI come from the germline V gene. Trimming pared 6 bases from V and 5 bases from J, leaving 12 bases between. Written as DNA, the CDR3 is TGCGCCAGCAGGCGGGGCGGGGAAGATACGCAGTATTTT. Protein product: CASRRGGEDTQYF.

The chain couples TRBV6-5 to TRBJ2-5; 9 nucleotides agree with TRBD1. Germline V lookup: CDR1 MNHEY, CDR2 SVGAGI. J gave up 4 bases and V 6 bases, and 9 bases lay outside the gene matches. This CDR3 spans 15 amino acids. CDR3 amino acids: CASSTGTGFGETQYF. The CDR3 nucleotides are TGTGCCAGCAGCACCGGGACAGGGTTTGGAGAGACCCAGTACTTC.

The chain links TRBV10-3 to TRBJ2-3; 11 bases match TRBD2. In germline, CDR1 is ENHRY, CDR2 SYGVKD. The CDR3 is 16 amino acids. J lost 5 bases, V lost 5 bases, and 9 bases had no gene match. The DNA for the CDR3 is TGTGCCATCAGTACAGGGACTAGCGGTATTCAAGATACGCAGTATTTT. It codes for CAISTGTSGIQDTQYF.

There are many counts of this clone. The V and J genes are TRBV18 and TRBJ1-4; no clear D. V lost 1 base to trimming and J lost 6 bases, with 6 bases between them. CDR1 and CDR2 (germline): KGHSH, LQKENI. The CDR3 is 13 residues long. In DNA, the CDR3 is TGTGCCAGCTCACCACGAGGAGATGAAAAACTGTTTTTT. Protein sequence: CASSPRGDEKLFF.

The CDR3 reads CASSVKGDQTDTQYF. CDR3 bases: TGTGCCAGCAGTGTGAAAGGGGACCAAACAGATACGCAGTATTTT. The chain has TRBV6-1 and TRBJ2-3; D possibly matches TRBD1 or TRBD2 (5 bases each). There are 15 residues in the CDR3. Per germline, CDR1 MNHNS and CDR2 SASEGT. Between the trimmed V and J ends, which lost 4 bases and 3 bases, there was a span of 14 bases.

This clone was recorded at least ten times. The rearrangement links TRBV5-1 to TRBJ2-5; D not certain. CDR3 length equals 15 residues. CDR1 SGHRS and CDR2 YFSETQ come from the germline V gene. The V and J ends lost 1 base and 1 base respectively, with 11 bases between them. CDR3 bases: TGCGCCAGCAGCTTGTTCCCCCCTACCCAAGAGACCCAGTACTTC. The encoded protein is CASSLFPPTQETQYF.

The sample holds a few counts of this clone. This CDR3 reads CASSQEVEQGRNYGYTF. Here the CDR3 DNA reads TGCGCCAGCAGCCAAGAGGTGGAACAGGGGCGGAACTATGGCTACACCTTC. The gene calls are TRBV4-3 and TRBJ1-2, with 7 positions matching TRBD1. The CDR3 runs 17 residues. The trim removed 0 bases at V and 2 bases at J, leaving 9 bases unmatched. Germline CDR1 is LGHNA and CDR2 is YSLEER.